A single sample is the source of the 15 T cell receptor beta chains below, sequenced in a study of spatial heterogeneity in lung cancer. TCRdb independently ran MiXCR on the 5' RACE reads; one entry per CDR3 protein. The sample shows under 7,500 distinct CDR3 sequences, 6.5% to 9% of them seen only once. Time point denoted: sample taken at primary tumor resection. Whole RNA was taken from tumor, nontumor lung or frozen PBMC; it was then sequenced unsorted. This material consisted of PBMCs, taken at surgery. The receptors shown here come from a male donor with early-stage non-small cell lung cancer.

This clonotype has ten or more counts. A library made for alpha chains picked up this beta chain off target, so its size means little. The chain links TRBV18 to TRBJ2-3, with a possible D match to TRBD2 (5 bases). From germline, CDR1 is KGHSH and CDR2 LQKENI. Trimming stripped 1 base from V and 2 bases from J, with 7 bases between. This CDR3 has 14 residues. The CDR3 DNA is TGTGCCAGCTCACCACTAGCGAACACAGATACGCAGTATTTT. Its translation is CASSPLANTDTQYF.

This clonotype was picked up a small number of times. Since the library was made to target alpha chains, this beta chain is a stray read and its abundance is not meaningful. V usage is TRBV6-1 and J usage is TRBJ1-6; no firm D call. V lost 3 bases and J lost 9, with 9 bases in between. Germline CDR1 reads MNHNS; CDR2 reads SASEGT. The CDR3 contains 13 residues. The CDR3 DNA follows: TGTGCCAGCAGTGACACCTTAGGTTCACCCCTCCACTTT. It translates to CASSDTLGSPLHF.

This clonotype has ten or more counts. Since the library was made to target alpha chains, this beta chain is a stray read and its abundance is not meaningful. The V gene is TRBV5-1, the J gene TRBJ2-1; D uncertain. CDR1 SGHRS and CDR2 YFSETQ come from the germline V gene. V dropped 4 bases and J dropped 5 bases, with 10 bases sitting between them. The CDR3 is made up of 13 amino acids. The CDR3 region has the DNA TGCGCCAGCAGCGATGAGGCACACAATGAGCAGTTCTTC. Its protein is CASSDEAHNEQFF.

This clonotype has only a few counts. This beta chain came through as a stray read in a library set up for alpha chains, and its size says little. The rearrangement uses TRBV28 and TRBJ2-1; D call uncertain. This CDR3 region has 14 residues. V was shortened by 3 bases and J by 7 bases, with 13 bases between the two germline ends. Germline CDR1 MDHEN, CDR2 SYDVKM. The CDR3 DNA is TGTGCCAGCAGTTTCGGGTCCCCAGGAAATGAGCAGTTCTTC. It encodes CASSFGSPGNEQFF.

There are many counts of this clonotype. Little can be read into the size of this beta chain, an off-target read in a library designed for alpha chains. The rearrangement links TRBV30 to TRBJ1-1; 10 bases line up with TRBD1. The CDR3 spans 14 residues. Germline CDR1 and CDR2: GTSNPN and SVGIG (reference sequence). V shed 3 bases and J 7 bases; nucleotides not matched to a gene: 8. The CDR3 nucleotides are TGTGCCTGGAGCCGGGACAGGGGTTTCCTTGAAGCTTTCTTT. Protein sequence: CAWSRDRGFLEAFF.

Concerning this clonotype: Because this beta chain is a stray read in a library intended to capture alpha chains, its abundance should not be given much weight. V is TRBV19 and J is TRBJ2-2, with D unclear. Germline V gene sequence: CDR1 LNHDA, CDR2 SQIVND (reference sequence). V lost 7 bases to trimming and J lost 1 base, with 13 bases between them. The CDR3 is made up of 15 amino acids. In nucleotides, the CDR3 is TGTGCCAGTACCACGGCTGCAGGGAACACCGGGGAGCTGTTTTTT. It codes for CASTTAAGNTGELFF.

This clonotype was picked up many times. This beta chain is a stray read from a library made for alpha chains; its abundance is not meaningful. CDR3 sequence: CASSDQGTDTQYF. The CDR3 coding sequence is TGCGCCAGCAGCGATCAGGGGACAGATACGCAGTATTTT. This chain joins TRBV5-1 and TRBJ2-3, with D perhaps matching TRBD1 (6 bases). The germline V gene encodes CDR1 SGHRS and CDR2 YFSETQ. V was shortened by 4 bases and J by 3 bases, with 9 bases between the two germline ends. The CDR3 length is 13 residues.

This clonotype was seen many times. Being off target in a library aimed at alpha chains, this beta chain has a size of little meaning. The CDR3 bases are TGTGCCGTGGCAGGGGGCGAGCAGTTCTTC. Translation: CAVAGGEQFF. The genes are TRBV10-3 and TRBJ2-1, with 8 bases that match TRBD1. Trimming cost V 11 bases and J 10 bases; bases outside gene matches: 4. This CDR3 is built from 10 residues. The germline gives CDR1 ENHRY, CDR2 SYGVKD.

This clonotype was seen many times. This beta chain came through as a stray read in a library set up for alpha chains, and its size says little. The V and J genes are TRBV7-9 and TRBJ2-5; 11 bases are shared with TRBD2. The CDR3 runs to 15 residues. Germline CDR1 is SEHNR and CDR2 is FQNEAQ (reference sequence). V dropped 5 bases and J dropped 3; count of bases not matched to a gene: 5. Written as DNA, the CDR3 is TGTGCCAGCAGCCCCCCACTAGCGGGAGAAGAGACCCAGTACTTC. Residues: CASSPPLAGEETQYF.

This clonotype is judged large. The library was built for alpha chains, so this beta chain is an off-target read and its size means little. The chain combines TRBV20-1 with TRBJ2-1; the D is unclear. CDR1 is DFQATT and CDR2 is SNEGSKA in the germline V gene (reference sequence). V was trimmed by 4 bases and J by 0 bases, leaving 19 bases between them. The CDR3 has 17 amino acids. CDR3 DNA: TGCAGTGCTATGACCCGCCCAATTGGAAGCTCCTACAATGAGCAGTTCTTC. It yields the protein CSAMTRPIGSSYNEQFF.

There are many counts of this clonotype. This beta chain represents an off-target read in a library built for alpha chains; its size is of limited meaning. The chain couples TRBV2 to TRBJ2-1; 7 nucleotides line up with TRBD1. CDR1 is SNHLY and CDR2 is FYNNEI in the germline V gene. The junction had 5 bases not matched to a gene; V was cut back by 8 bases and J by 1 base. The CDR3 is made up of 14 amino acids. The CDR3 DNA reads as TGTGCCAGCTCTAGACAGGGTTCCTACAATGAGCAGTTCTTC. Its translation: CASSRQGSYNEQFF.

This clonotype has ten or more counts. The junction departs from germline at one end; a sequencing error may be responsible. Within a library made for alpha chains, this beta chain is off target, and its count is uninformative. The chain joins TRBV2 to TRBJ2-3, with TRBD1 identical over 9 bases. The germline CDR1 and CDR2 sequences are SNHLY and FYNNEI. The CDR3 is 15 amino acids. The CDR3, as DNA: TGTGCCAGCAGCGAAGGACAGGGGACACGTTCGACGCAGTATTTT. Translation: CASSEGQGTRSTQYF.

This clonotype was picked up many times. The size of this beta chain means little, since it is a stray read in a library made for alpha chains. The gene calls are TRBV28 and TRBJ1-3; 8 bases match TRBD1. CDR1 is MDHEN, CDR2 SYDVKM, per germline. V lost 2 bases and J lost 3; bases outside the gene matches: 6. The CDR3 is made up of 16 amino acids. CDR3 region: CASSLVAQGVGNTIYF. The CDR3 nucleotides read TGTGCCAGCAGTTTAGTTGCACAGGGGGTTGGAAACACCATATATTTT. Based on the CDR3 plus reference TRBV28 and TRBJ1-3, the full variable domain is DVKVTQSSRYLVKRTGEKVFLECVQDMDHENMFWYRQDPGLGLRLIYFSYDVKMKEKGDIPEGYSVSREKKERFSLILESASTNQTSMYLCASSLVAQGVGNTIYFGEGSWLTVV.

This clonotype was recorded many times. This beta chain lies outside the target of a library built for alpha chains; its clone size means little. V is TRBV28 and J is TRBJ1-1; D is uncertain. Trimming removed 5 bases from V and 1 base from J, with 11 bases in between. Per the germline V gene, CDR1 is MDHEN and CDR2 is SYDVKM. The CDR3 consists of 14 residues. The CDR3 DNA sequence: TGTGCCAGCAGTCCCACCCACCCGAACACTGAAGCTTTCTTT. Protein: CASSPTHPNTEAFF.

This clonotype was found many times. Because this beta chain is a stray read in a library intended to capture alpha chains, its abundance should not be given much weight. The chain uses TRBV29-1 and TRBJ2-3, with D possibly being TRBD1 (5 bases). V was shortened by 7 bases and J by 1 base, with 12 bases between the two germline ends. Germline V gene sequence: CDR1 SQVTM, CDR2 ANQGSEA. This CDR3 is built from 13 residues. Here the CDR3 reads CSAQGGGTDTQYF. The CDR3 nucleotides are TGCAGCGCCCAGGGTGGGGGCACAGATACGCAGTATTTT.